These 14 T cell receptor beta chains originate from one sample sequenced in a study of blood T cell repertoires in COVID-19. Assay: immunoSEQ multiplex PCR; the TCRdb copy retains only in-frame clones and omits some. This sample carries about 280,000 clones, 75% to 90% of them seen once, and the ten largest clones take 2.5%. Sequenced: PBMCs or T cells enriched from blood (not recorded which). These receptors all come from a woman between 45 and 65 years old who had recovered from COVID-19.

The V call is TRBV10-2, the J call TRBJ2-2; the match to TRBD2 covers 9 bases. This CDR3 has 16 residues. Looked up from germline, CDR1 is WSHSY and CDR2 is SAAADI. Trimming removed 4 bases from V and 1 base from J; junction bases left unmatched: 4. The CDR3 is CASSGLAGENTGELFF. For the CDR3, the DNA is TGCGCCAGCAGTGGGTTAGCGGGAGAGAACACCGGGGAGCTGTTTTTT.

The chain recombines TRBV7-2 with TRBJ2-7; 9 bases map to TRBD1. CDR3 size: 15 residues. Trimming at V came to 0 bases and at J to 1 base, leaving 1 base not matched to a gene. CDR1 and CDR2 from the germline V gene are SGHTA and FQGNSA. CDR3 coding DNA: TGTGCCAGCAGCTTAGCCGGGACAGGGTCCTACGAGCAGTACTTC. Protein: CASSLAGTGSYEQYF.

This sequence joins TRBV3-1 (or the pseudogene TRBV3-2) and TRBJ2-7; D perhaps matches TRBD1 (5 bases). CDR1 LGHDT and CDR2 YNNKEL come from the germline V gene (reference sequence). The CDR3 loop spans 15 amino acids. The ends were cut back, 1 base at V and 7 bases at J, with 17 bases in the middle. The CDR3 DNA reads TGTGCCAGCAGCCAAGGAAGGTCGGACATTTATGAGCAGTACTTC. It is translated as CASSQGRSDIYEQYF.

The chain joins TRBV30 to TRBJ2-7; perhaps TRBD2 as D (6 bases). V lost 0 bases, J lost 0 bases, and 12 bases lay in between. CDR1 GTSNPN and CDR2 SVGIG come from the germline V gene (reference sequence). This CDR3 comprises 15 residues. CDR3 bases: TGTGCCTGGAGTGTAGGGACTCTTAGCTCCTACGAGCAGTACTTC. Translation gives CAWSVGTLSSYEQYF.

This chain uses TRBV27 with TRBJ1-2; perhaps TRBD1 as D (6 bases). There are 13 residues in the CDR3. The germline gives CDR1 MNHEY, CDR2 SMNVEV (reference sequence). Between the trimmed V and J ends, which lost 4 bases and 8 bases, there was a span of 14 bases. The CDR3 DNA reads TGTGCCAGCAGTTCACCCCAGGGGCGGGGCTACACCTTC. This gives the protein CASSSPQGRGYTF.

This chain joins TRBV4-2 and TRBJ2-1; TRBD1 is a possible D gene (6 bases). The CDR3 contains 11 residues. V shed 1 base and J shed 12 bases, with 7 bases lying between them. Germline V CDR1 and CDR2: LGHNA, YNFKEQ. The CDR3 nucleotides read TGTGCCAGCAGCCAAGGCAGGGGGCAGTTCTTC. As protein: CASSQGRGQFF.

V usage is TRBV7-2 and J usage is TRBJ1-5; 7 nucleotides agree with TRBD1. Looked up from germline, CDR1 is SGHTA and CDR2 is FQGNSA. The CDR3 sequence is 14 residues long. V shed 5 bases and J 7 bases; nucleotides not matched to a gene: 8. DNA of the CDR3: TGTGCCAGCAGCCTCGACAGGGTGAGGCAGCCCCAGCATTTT. Protein product: CASSLDRVRQPQHF.

The CDR3 protein is CASSKQGTSYNEQFF. In nucleotides, the CDR3 is TGCGCCAGCAGCAAACAGGGGACCTCCTACAATGAGCAGTTCTTC. The chain couples TRBV5-1 to TRBJ2-1; 7 bases fit TRBD1. The V and J ends lost 4 bases and 0 bases, in that order; junction bases with no gene match: 4. Germline CDR1 is SGHRS and CDR2 is YFSETQ. This CDR3 is 15 amino acids long.

This rearrangement joins TRBV25-1 to TRBJ2-7; 7 bases are a match to TRBD2. The V and J ends lost 7 bases and 8 bases, in that order; junction bases with no gene match: 14. The CDR3 is made up of 14 amino acids. Germline V lookup: CDR1 MGHDK, CDR2 SYGVNS. CDR3 nucleotide sequence: TGTGCCAGCACCTTCAGCGGGAAGGGTACGAAGCAGTACTTC. This translates into CASTFSGKGTKQYF.

This chain joins TRBV10-2 and TRBJ1-5; the D gene is possibly TRBD1 (6 bases). Trimming took off 6 bases at V and 1 base at J, with 19 bases between the two ends. The CDR3 loop spans 17 amino acids. CDR1 is WSHSY and CDR2 is SAAADI in the germline V gene. CDR3 residues: CASRPFRGAGSNQPQHF. The DNA of the CDR3 is TGCGCCAGCAGGCCATTCAGGGGCGCAGGGAGCAATCAGCCCCAGCATTTT.

V is TRBV27 and J is TRBJ2-7, with 7 bases lining up with TRBD1. The CDR3 has 13 amino acids. The V and J ends lost 3 bases and 3 bases, in that order; junction bases with no gene match: 2. CDR1 and CDR2 from the germline V gene are MNHEY and SMNVEV (reference sequence). This CDR3 reads CASSFGTVYEQYF. In DNA form, the CDR3 reads TGTGCCAGCAGTTTTGGGACAGTCTACGAGCAGTACTTC.

V usage is TRBV19 and J usage is TRBJ2-3; TRBD2 aligns across 9 bases. From germline, CDR1 is LNHDA and CDR2 SQIVND (reference sequence). The CDR3 extends over 17 amino acids. V dropped 1 base and J dropped 3; count of bases not matched to a gene: 8. The CDR3 protein is CASSIGGIAGATDTQYF. The CDR3 nucleotides read TGTGCCAGTAGTATAGGAGGAATAGCGGGGGCGACAGATACGCAGTATTTT.

The chain is built from TRBV18 and TRBJ2-4; 8 nucleotides agree with TRBD1. This CDR3 has 16 amino acids. The J segment lost 1 base and the V segment lost 6 bases, leaving 8 bases of the junction unmatched. Germline loops: CDR1 KGHSH, CDR2 LQKENI. The CDR3 nucleotides read TGTGCCAGCTCCCGAGAAAGGACAGGGGCCAAAAACATTCAGTACTTC. Its protein product is CASSRERTGAKNIQYF.

The chain couples TRBV7-8 to TRBJ2-6; TRBD1 is a possible D gene (5 bases). The CDR3 is 15 amino acids. The ends were cut back, 0 bases at V and 2 bases at J, with 5 bases in the middle. Germline values: CDR1 SGHVS, CDR2 FQNEAQ. CDR3 in DNA: TGTGCCAGCAGCTTAGCAGGGGCTGGGGCCAACGTCCTGACTTTC. Residues: CASSLAGAGANVLTF.